The rows below give T cell receptor beta chains drawn from one sample of a study of blood T cell repertoires in COVID-19. Libraries were prepared by immunoSEQ multiplex PCR; TCRdb keeps only in-frame clonotypes and omits some of them. Among roughly 290,000 clones listed, roughly 87% were seen once. The sequenced sample was PBMCs or T cells enriched from blood (not recorded which). These receptors were obtained from a woman aged 35 to 49 who had recovered from COVID-19. Both conserved end residues are part of each CDR3. A D gene is named only where the DNA matches it firmly. Clone size is not always given. Where it is, it says once, few, many or a class for expanded clones.

clone_size	d_call	v_call	j_call	cdr3_nt	cdr3_aa
NA	TRBD1	TRBV2	TRBJ1-1	TGTGCCAGCAGTGAAGTACGACAGGGGTCAGAAGCTTTCTTT	CASSEVRQGSEAFF
few	NA	TRBV7-2	TRBJ2-7	TGTGCCAGCAGCTTAAAGGGGGTTAGGTACGAGCAGTACTTC	CASSLKGVRYEQYF
NA	TRBD1	TRBV30	TRBJ2-5	TGTGCCTGGAGATCCAGGGGGCGCACAGAGACCCAGTACTTC	CAWRSRGRTETQYF
NA	TRBD1	TRBV7-8	TRBJ2-7	TGTGCCAGCAGCCTGGGACAGATCTACGAGCAGTACTTC	CASSLGQIYEQYF
NA	NA	TRBV6-2/TRBV6-3	TRBJ2-1	TGTGCCAGCAGTTACTCCGGGGTCGGACATGAGCAGTTCTTC	CASSYSGVGHEQFF
NA	TRBD2	TRBV5-1	TRBJ2-1	TGCGCCAGCAGCTTGGCTAGCGGGACCTACAATGAGCAGTTCTTC	CASSLASGTYNEQFF
NA	TRBD1	TRBV27	TRBJ2-3	TGTGGGACAGGGATCAGAGATACGCAGTATTTT	CGTGIRDTQYF
NA	NA	TRBV2	TRBJ2-7	TGTGCCAGCAGTGAGAGAGGGCGGGACTACGAGCAGTACTTC	CASSERGRDYEQYF
NA	TRBD1	TRBV7-3	TRBJ1-1	TGTGCCAGCAGCATTACAGGGGCCACTGAAGCTTTCTTT	CASSITGATEAFF
NA	TRBD2	TRBV7-2	TRBJ2-3	TGTGCCAGCAGCTTAGTGCGGGAGTCTGATACGCAGTATTTT	CASSLVRESDTQYF
NA	TRBD1	TRBV19	TRBJ1-4	TGTGCCACTTCCCCTAAGGACAGGGGGCGGACAACTAATGAAAAACTGTTTTTT	CATSPKDRGRTTNEKLFF
NA	TRBD1	TRBV7-9	TRBJ1-2	TGTGCCAGCAGCTCGGGACAGTTCTGGGGCTACACCTTC	CASSSGQFWGYTF
NA	TRBD2	TRBV5-1	TRBJ2-7	TGCGCCAGCGAATGGGCAGGGAGGGGCGAGCAGTACTTC	CASEWAGRGEQYF
NA	NA	TRBV24-1	TRBJ2-7	TGTGCCACCACCGGATTTAAAGCAGGGGCCTTAGGGGAGCAGTACTTC	CATTGFKAGALGEQYF
NA	NA	TRBV5-1	TRBJ2-3	TGCGCCAGCAGCCCACTCGGGGGGCCTAGCACAGATACGCAGTATTTT	CASSPLGGPSTDTQYF
NA	NA	TRBV10-2	TRBJ2-7	TGCGCCAGCAGTGAGTTTCGAGGGAGTTCGGACTCCTACGAGCAGTACTTC	CASSEFRGSSDSYEQYF
NA	NA	TRBV6-6	TRBJ2-7	TGTGCCAGCAGCACCGACTGGAGCTCCTACGAGCAGTACTTC	CASSTDWSSYEQYF
NA	TRBD1	TRBV6-2/TRBV6-3	TRBJ1-2	TGTGCCAGCAGTCATGGGACAGGGAGGCCCGATGGCTACACCTTC	CASSHGTGRPDGYTF
NA	TRBD2	TRBV19	TRBJ2-7	TGTGCCAGTACCGAAAGAGGGACTAGCGGTTACGAGCAGTACTTC	CASTERGTSGYEQYF
NA	NA	TRBV28	TRBJ2-1	TGTGCCAGCAGTTTAATAAGCGGAGGGTACAATGAGCAGTTCTTC	CASSLISGGYNEQFF
once	NA	TRBV6-2/TRBV6-3	TRBJ2-5	TGTGCCAGCAGTACCGGGACAAGTACCTCCAGGGAGACCCAGTACTTC	CASSTGTSTSRETQYF
NA	NA	TRBV3-1/TRBV3-2	TRBJ2-3	TGTGCCAGCAGCCAAGACCACACAGGGCTCGTAAATACGCAGTATTTT	CASSQDHTGLVNTQYF
NA	NA	TRBV12-3/TRBV12-4	TRBJ2-1	TGTGCCAGCAGCTCTATCAATGAGCAGTTCTTC	CASSSINEQFF
few	NA	TRBV28	TRBJ1-2	TGTGCCAGCAGCCAGGAAGGCTACACCTTC	CASSQEGYTF
NA	NA	TRBV18	TRBJ1-5	TGTGCCAGCTCACCACGTCCCAGTGATAGCAATCAGCCCCAGCATTTT	CASSPRPSDSNQPQHF
few	TRBD1	TRBV19	TRBJ2-7	TGTGCCAGTAGTGAGACAGGGGTCGGCGAGCAGTACTTC	CASSETGVGEQYF
NA	TRBD1	TRBV28	TRBJ2-2	TGTGCCAGCAGTCGAACAGGGGGTACCGGGGAGCTGTTTTTT	CASSRTGGTGELFF
NA	TRBD2	TRBV13	TRBJ2-1	TGTGCCAGCAGCTTAGCCCCCGGGACTAAACCTTACAATGAGCAGTTCTTC	CASSLAPGTKPYNEQFF
NA	TRBD2	TRBV27	TRBJ2-7	TGTGCCAGCAGTTCCAGGGGGACTAGCGGAAACTACGAGCAGTACTTC	CASSSRGTSGNYEQYF
NA	NA	TRBV28	TRBJ1-6	TGTGCCAGCACTCGGGGGGCAAACTCCTATAATTCACCCCTCCACTTT	CASTRGANSYNSPLHF
NA	NA	TRBV2	TRBJ2-7	TGTGCCAGCAGTGAACGGGACTACGAGCAGTACTTC	CASSERDYEQYF
NA	TRBD1	TRBV5-8	TRBJ2-1	TGTGCCAGCAGCTTGTACAGGGGTAGGGAGCAGTTCTTC	CASSLYRGREQFF
NA	NA	TRBV6-1	TRBJ2-4	TGTGCCAGCAGTGAAGCGCGTAGAGGTCAGTACTTC	CASSEARRGQYF
NA	NA	TRBV29-1	TRBJ1-2	TGCAGCGTTGAACGGGGGAAGGGTGATGGCTACACCTTC	CSVERGKGDGYTF